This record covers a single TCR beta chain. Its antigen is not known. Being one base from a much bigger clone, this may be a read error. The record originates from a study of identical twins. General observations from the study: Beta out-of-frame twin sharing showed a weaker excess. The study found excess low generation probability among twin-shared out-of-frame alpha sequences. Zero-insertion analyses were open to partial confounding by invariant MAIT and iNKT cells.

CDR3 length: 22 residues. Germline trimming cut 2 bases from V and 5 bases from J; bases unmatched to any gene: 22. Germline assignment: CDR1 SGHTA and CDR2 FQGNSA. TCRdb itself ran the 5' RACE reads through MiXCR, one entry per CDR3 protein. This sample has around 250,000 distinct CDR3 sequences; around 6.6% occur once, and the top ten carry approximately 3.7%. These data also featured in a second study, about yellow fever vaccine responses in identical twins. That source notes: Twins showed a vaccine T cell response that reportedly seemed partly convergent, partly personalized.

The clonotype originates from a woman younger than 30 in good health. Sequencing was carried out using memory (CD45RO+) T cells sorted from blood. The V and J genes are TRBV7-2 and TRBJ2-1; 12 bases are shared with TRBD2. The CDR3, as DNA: TGTGCCAGCAGCTTACCAAACTATCGGACTAGCGGGGCCAATGCGCTTAACAATGAGCAGTTCTTC. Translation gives CASSLPNYRTSGANALNNEQFF.